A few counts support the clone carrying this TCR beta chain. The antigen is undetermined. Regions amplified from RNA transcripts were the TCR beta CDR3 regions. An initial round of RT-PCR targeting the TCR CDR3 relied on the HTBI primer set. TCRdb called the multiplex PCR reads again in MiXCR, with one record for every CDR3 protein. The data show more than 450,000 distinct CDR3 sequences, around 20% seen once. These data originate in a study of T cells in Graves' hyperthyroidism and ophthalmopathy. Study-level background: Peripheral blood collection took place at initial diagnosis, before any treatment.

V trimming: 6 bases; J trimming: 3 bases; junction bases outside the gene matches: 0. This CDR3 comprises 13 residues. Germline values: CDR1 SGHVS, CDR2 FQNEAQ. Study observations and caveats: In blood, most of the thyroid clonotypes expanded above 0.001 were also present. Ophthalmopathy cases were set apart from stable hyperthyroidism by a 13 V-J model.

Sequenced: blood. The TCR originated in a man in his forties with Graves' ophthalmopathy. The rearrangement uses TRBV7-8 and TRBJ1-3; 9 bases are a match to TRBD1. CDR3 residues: CASRDRGGNTIYF. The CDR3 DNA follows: TGTGCCAGCAGGGACAGGGGTGGAAACACCATATATTTT. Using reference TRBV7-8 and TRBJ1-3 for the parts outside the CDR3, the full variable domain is GAGVSQSPRYKVAKRGQDVALRCDPISGHVSLFWYQQALGQGPEFLTYFQNEAQLDKSGLPSDRFFAERPEGSVSTLKIQRTQQEDSAVYLCASRDRGGNTIYFGEGSWLTVV.